One sample yielded the 2 T cell receptor beta chains listed below, sequenced in a study of OX40 agonist ivuxolimab in advanced cancers. Sequencing was performed with immunoSEQ multiplex PCR; in TCRdb, only in-frame clones are kept and a portion is missing. The data contain about 69,000 clones, roughly 90% of them singletons. Here the sequenced sample was CD4+ or CD8+ T cells sorted from blood, taken in a trial of the OX40 agonist ivuxolimab. These receptor sequences come from an adult with an advanced solid tumor such as melanoma, head and neck, liver or kidney cancer.

This clone came up once. V usage is TRBV18 and J usage is TRBJ2-6; unclear D gene. V was shortened by 2 bases and J by 1 base, with 3 bases between the two germline ends. From germline, CDR1 is KGHSH and CDR2 LQKENI. This CDR3 has 14 amino acids. As DNA, the CDR3 is TGTGCCAGCTCACCAGAATCTGGGGCCAACGTCCTGACTTTC. This codes for CASSPESGANVLTF.

This clone was seen a single time. This chain joins TRBV7-9 and TRBJ2-2; 9 bases line up with TRBD2. J lost 7 bases, V lost 5 bases, and 11 bases had no gene match. The germline gives CDR1 SEHNR, CDR2 FQNEAQ (reference sequence). CDR3 length: 16 amino acids. CDR3: CASSPRAGGAGGELFF. CDR3 sequence (DNA): TGTGCCAGCAGCCCTCGCGCGGGAGGGGCTGGCGGGGAGCTGTTTTTT.